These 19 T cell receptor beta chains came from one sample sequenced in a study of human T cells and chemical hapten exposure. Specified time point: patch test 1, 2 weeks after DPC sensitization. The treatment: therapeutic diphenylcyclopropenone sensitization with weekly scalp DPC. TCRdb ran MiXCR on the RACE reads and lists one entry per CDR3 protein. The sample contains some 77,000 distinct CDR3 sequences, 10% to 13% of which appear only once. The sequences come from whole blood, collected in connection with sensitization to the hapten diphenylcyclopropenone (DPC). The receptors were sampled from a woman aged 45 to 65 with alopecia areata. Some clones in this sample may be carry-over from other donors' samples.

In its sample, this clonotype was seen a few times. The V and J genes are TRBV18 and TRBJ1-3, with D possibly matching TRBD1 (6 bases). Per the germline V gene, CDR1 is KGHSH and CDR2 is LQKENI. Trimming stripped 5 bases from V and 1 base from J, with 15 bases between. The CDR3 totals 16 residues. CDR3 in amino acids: CASSYVRGWSGNTIYF. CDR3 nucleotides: TGTGCCAGCTCATACGTCAGGGGATGGTCTGGAAACACCATATATTTT.

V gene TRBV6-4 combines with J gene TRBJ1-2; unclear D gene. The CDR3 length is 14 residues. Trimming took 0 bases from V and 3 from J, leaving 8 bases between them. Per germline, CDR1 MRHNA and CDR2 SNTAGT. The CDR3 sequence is CASSDSAGDYGYTF. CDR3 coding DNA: TGTGCCAGCAGTGACTCGGCAGGCGACTATGGCTACACCTTC.

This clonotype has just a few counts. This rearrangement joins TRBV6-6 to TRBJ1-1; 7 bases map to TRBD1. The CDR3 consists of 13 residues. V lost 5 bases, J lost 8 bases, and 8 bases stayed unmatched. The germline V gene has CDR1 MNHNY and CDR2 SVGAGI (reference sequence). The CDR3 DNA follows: TGTGCCAGCAGTCAAACAGGGGTGGGGGAAGCTTTCTTT. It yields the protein CASSQTGVGEAFF.

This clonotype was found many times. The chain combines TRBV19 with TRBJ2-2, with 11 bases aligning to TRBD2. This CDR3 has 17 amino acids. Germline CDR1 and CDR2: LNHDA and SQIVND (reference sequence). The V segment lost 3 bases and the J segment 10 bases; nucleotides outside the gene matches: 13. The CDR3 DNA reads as TGTGCCAGTAGTATTATGACTAGCGGGATAAGTCTGGAGGAGCTGTTTTTT. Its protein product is CASSIMTSGISLEELFF. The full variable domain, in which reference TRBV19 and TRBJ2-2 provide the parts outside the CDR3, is DGGITQSPKYLFRKEGQNVTLSCEQNLNHDAMYWYRQDPGQGLRLIYYSQIVNDFQKGDIAEGYSVSREKKESFPLTVTSAQKNPTAFYLCASSIMTSGISLEELFFGEGSRLTVL.

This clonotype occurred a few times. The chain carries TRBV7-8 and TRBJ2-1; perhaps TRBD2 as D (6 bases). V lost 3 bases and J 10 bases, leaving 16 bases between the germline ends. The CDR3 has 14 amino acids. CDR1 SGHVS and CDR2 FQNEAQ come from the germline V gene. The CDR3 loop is CASSFGMEGSEQFF. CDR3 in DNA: TGTGCCAGCAGCTTCGGTATGGAGGGGAGCGAGCAGTTCTTC.

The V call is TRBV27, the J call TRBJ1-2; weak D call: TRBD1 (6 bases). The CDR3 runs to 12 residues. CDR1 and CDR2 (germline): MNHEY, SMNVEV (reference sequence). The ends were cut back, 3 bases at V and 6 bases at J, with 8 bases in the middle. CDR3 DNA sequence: TGTGCCAGCAGTTTCGCAGGGGATGGCTACACCTTC. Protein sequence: CASSFAGDGYTF.

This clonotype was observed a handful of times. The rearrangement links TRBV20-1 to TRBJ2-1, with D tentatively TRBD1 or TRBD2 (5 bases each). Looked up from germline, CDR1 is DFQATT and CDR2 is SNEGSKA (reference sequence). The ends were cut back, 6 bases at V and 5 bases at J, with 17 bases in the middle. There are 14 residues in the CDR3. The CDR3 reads CSAPPRGPNNEQFF. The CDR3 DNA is TGCAGTGCCCCGCCCCGGGGACCCAACAATGAGCAGTTCTTC.

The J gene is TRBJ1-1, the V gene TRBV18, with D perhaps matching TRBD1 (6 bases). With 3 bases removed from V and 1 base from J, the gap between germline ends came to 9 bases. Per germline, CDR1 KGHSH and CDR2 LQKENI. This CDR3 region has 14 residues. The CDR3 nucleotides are TGTGCCAGCTCACCCCAAGGGGGGAACACTGAAGCTTTCTTT. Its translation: CASSPQGGNTEAFF.

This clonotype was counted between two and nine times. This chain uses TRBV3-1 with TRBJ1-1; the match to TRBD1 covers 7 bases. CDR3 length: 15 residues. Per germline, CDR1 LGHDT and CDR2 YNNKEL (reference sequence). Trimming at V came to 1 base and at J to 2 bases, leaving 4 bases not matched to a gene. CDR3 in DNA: TGTGCCAGCAGCCAAGGTTGGACAGGCAACACTGAAGCTTTCTTT. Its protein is CASSQGWTGNTEAFF.

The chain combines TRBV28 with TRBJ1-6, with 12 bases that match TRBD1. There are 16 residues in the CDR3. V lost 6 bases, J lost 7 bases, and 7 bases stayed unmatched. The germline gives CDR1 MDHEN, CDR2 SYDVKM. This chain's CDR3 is CASRYTGTGGNSPLHF. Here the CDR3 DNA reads TGTGCCAGCAGATATACCGGGACAGGGGGCAATTCACCCCTCCACTTT.

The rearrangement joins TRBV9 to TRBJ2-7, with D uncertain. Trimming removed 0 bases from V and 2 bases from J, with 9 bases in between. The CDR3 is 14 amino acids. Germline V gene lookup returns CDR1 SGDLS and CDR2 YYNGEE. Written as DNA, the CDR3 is TGTGCCAGCAGCGTAGATGAGGAACCCTACGAGCAGTACTTC. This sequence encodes CASSVDEEPYEQYF.

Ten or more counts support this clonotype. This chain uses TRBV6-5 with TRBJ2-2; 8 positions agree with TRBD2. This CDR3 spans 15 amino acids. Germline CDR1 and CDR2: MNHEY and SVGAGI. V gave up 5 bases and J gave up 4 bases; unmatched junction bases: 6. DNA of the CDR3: TGTGCCAGCAGTATCAGCGGGAGTGGCACCGGGGAGCTGTTTTTT. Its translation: CASSISGSGTGELFF.

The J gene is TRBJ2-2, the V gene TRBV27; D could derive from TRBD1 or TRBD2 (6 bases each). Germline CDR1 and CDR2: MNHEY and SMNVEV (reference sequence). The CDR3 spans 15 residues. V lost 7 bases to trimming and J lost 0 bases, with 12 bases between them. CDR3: CASKGGGPNTGELFF. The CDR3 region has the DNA TGTGCCAGCAAGGGGGGCGGGCCGAACACCGGGGAGCTGTTTTTT.

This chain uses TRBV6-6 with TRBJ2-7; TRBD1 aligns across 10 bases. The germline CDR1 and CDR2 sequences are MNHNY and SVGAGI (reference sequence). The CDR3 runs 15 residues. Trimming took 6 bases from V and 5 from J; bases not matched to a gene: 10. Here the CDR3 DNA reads TGTGCCAGCAGACAACCGGGACAGGGGTTGGACGAGCAGTACTTC. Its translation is CASRQPGQGLDEQYF.

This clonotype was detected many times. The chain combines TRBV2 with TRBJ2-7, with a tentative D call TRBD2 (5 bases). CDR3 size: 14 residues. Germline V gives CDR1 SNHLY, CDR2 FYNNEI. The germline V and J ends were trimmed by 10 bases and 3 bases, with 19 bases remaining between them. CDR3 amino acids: CATALNRAGYEQYF. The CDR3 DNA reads TGTGCCACCGCTTTGAATAGGGCGGGCTACGAGCAGTACTTC.

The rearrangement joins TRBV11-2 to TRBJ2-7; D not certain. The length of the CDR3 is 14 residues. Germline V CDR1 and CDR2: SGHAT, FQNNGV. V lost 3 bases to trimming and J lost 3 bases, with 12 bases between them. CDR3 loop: CASSLSVGNYEQYF. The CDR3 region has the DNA TGTGCCAGCAGCTTGTCGGTGGGAAACTACGAGCAGTACTTC.

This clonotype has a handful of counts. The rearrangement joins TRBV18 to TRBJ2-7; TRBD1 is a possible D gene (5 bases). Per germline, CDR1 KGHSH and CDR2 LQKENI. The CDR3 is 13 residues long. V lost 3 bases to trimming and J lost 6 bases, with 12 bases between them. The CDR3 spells CASSPDSAGEQYF. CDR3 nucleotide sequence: TGTGCCAGCTCACCCGACAGTGCAGGCGAGCAGTACTTC.

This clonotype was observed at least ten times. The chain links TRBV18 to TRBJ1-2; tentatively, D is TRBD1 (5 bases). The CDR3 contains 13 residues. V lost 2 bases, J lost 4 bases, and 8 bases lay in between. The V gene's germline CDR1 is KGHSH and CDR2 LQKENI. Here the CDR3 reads CASSPGASYGYTF. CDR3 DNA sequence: TGTGCCAGCTCACCAGGGGCCTCCTATGGCTACACCTTC.

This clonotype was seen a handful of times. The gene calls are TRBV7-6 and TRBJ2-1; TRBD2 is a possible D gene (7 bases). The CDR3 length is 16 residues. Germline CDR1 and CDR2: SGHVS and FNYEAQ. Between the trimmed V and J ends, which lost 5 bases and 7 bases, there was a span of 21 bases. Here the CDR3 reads CASSTLAGALENEQFF. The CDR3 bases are TGTGCCAGCAGCACCCTGGCGGGGGCCTTGGAGAATGAGCAGTTCTTC.